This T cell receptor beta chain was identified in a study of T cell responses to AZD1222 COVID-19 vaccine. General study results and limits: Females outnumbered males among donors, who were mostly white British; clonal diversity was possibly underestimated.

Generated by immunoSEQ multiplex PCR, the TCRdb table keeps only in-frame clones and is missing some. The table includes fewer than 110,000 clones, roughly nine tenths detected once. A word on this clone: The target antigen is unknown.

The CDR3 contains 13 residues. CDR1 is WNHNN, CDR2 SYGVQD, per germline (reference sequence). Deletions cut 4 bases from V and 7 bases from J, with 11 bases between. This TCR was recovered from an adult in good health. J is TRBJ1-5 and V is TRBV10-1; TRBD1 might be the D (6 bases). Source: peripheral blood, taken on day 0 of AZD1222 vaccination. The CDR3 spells CASSAATGQPQHF. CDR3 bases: TGCGCCAGCAGTGCCGCTACAGGGCAGCCCCAGCATTTT.